This TCR beta chain stems from a study of Graves' ophthalmopathy and Graves' hyperthyroidism (dated by TCRdb to the late 2010s). Concerning the study at large: Peripheral blood samples were taken at the time of initial diagnosis, before any treatment was given. The study used TCR beta repertoire signatures to distinguish Graves' ophthalmopathy from Graves' hyperthyroidism and to predict progression to ophthalmopathy. In total, 135 blood samples were TCR-sequenced: approximately 42 ophthalmopathy, some 75 hyperthyroidism and 17 hyperthyroidism-to-ophthalmopathy patients. To explore V-J signatures that separate ophthalmopathy from hyperthyroidism, a discovery set of 95 to 100 patients was enrolled, consisting of 40 to 45 with ophthalmopathy and approximately 57 with stable hyperthyroidism. The independent validation cohort included 20 or so hyperthyroidism patients plus 17 patients who later progressed from hyperthyroidism to ophthalmopathy. In more than five hyperthyroidism patients, T-cell repertoires of thyroid tissue and blood were compared. After sampling, hyperthyroidism patients received methimazole starting at 30 mg daily, and ophthalmopathy patients received high-dose intravenous methylprednisolone.

As for this clonotype: The clone's antigen remains unknown. No much larger clonotype is one base removed from it; base qualities were not supplied.

The trim is 1 base for V and 2 bases for J, with a gap of 9 bases between the germline ends. The CDR3 measures 14 amino acids from cysteine to phenylalanine. The kept DNA is CDR3 alone, 42 bases in frame from the first base. CDR1 and CDR2 are read off the germline V gene as SGHTA and FQGNSA. Hyperthyroidism was considered stable if no progression to ophthalmopathy occurred within 18 months of follow-up. The hyperthyroidism patients were 18 to 65 years old and newly diagnosed, with a disease duration of less than 2 months. Patients with other autoimmune diseases, uncontrolled infections, pregnancy or lactation were excluded. Clinical symptoms, serum thyroxine, TRAb, thyroid ultrasound and orbital computed tomography were used for diagnosis. PBMCs were isolated from about 10 ml of fresh peripheral blood by Ficoll-Paque density gradient centrifugation. Total RNA was extracted with Trizol reagent and quality-checked on an Agilent 2100 Bioanalyzer.

Beyond this particular receptor, the publication reports: In validation, the model predicted ophthalmopathy progression with 70.59% sensitivity and about 77% specificity; approximately 12 predicted patients were CT-confirmed with GO in a median of approximately 6.5 months. No statistical method was used to set the sample size in advance, and the investigators knew which group each participant was assigned to. In cross-validation, the 13-signature model distinguished ophthalmopathy from stable hyperthyroidism with nearly 90% sensitivity and roughly 84% specificity, while in the test set the corresponding values were about 80% and 75%. Most of the expanded thyroid clonotypes with a frequency above 0.001 were also detected in blood, and it was suggested that the thyroid immune response may be reflected by blood repertoires.

For repertoire sequencing, the TCR beta CDR3 regions were amplified from RNA transcripts. A first-round RT-PCR used HTBI primers with the Qiagen OneStep RT-PCR kit, followed by a second-round multiplex PCR, size selection and purification. The libraries underwent paired-end sequencing with 100 bp reads on an Illumina HiSeq2000. Per the original workflow: SOAPnuke was used to process the reads, removing any read that contained adapters or uncalled bases, had a mean Phred below 15, or lacked an exact match to the constant primer or identifier. COPE v1.2.5 was used to merge high-quality paired reads. Unique nucleotide sequences were defined as clonotypes and aligned to IMGT TRB V, D and J references using MiTCR v1.1. Analysis was restricted to V-J combinations with a frequency above 0.0001, which covered roughly 99% of repertoires. A TCR clonal expansion and chaos score per V-J combination was defined as the ratio of F50 clonal expansion to chaos observed in the TCRdist matrix. Welch's t-statistics and random forest were used to reduce the features to about a dozen V-J combinations, which were then used as input to a naive Bayes classifier. The similarity between thyroid and blood repertoires was quantified using the Morisita-Horn index. TCRdb applied fastp at Q25 and MiXCR to the public reads, then kept only in-frame beta chains. Each record represents a unique CDR3 protein, reported with the most common genes and DNA among its rows. These V and J calls originate from TCRdb's pipeline instead of the authors' own analysis. The sample includes 300,000 to 400,000 distinct CDR3 sequences, with approximately 17% observed a single time. The ten biggest clones cover roughly 2.4% of the sample.

The chain joins TRBV7-2 to TRBJ2-7, with no reliable assignment of the D segment. The receptor was isolated from an adult woman with stable Graves' hyperthyroidism. The specimen was peripheral blood. The CDR3 region has the sequence CASSLVGLTYEQYF. The nucleotides read TGTGCCAGCAGCTTAGTAGGCCTGACCTACGAGCAGTACTTC.